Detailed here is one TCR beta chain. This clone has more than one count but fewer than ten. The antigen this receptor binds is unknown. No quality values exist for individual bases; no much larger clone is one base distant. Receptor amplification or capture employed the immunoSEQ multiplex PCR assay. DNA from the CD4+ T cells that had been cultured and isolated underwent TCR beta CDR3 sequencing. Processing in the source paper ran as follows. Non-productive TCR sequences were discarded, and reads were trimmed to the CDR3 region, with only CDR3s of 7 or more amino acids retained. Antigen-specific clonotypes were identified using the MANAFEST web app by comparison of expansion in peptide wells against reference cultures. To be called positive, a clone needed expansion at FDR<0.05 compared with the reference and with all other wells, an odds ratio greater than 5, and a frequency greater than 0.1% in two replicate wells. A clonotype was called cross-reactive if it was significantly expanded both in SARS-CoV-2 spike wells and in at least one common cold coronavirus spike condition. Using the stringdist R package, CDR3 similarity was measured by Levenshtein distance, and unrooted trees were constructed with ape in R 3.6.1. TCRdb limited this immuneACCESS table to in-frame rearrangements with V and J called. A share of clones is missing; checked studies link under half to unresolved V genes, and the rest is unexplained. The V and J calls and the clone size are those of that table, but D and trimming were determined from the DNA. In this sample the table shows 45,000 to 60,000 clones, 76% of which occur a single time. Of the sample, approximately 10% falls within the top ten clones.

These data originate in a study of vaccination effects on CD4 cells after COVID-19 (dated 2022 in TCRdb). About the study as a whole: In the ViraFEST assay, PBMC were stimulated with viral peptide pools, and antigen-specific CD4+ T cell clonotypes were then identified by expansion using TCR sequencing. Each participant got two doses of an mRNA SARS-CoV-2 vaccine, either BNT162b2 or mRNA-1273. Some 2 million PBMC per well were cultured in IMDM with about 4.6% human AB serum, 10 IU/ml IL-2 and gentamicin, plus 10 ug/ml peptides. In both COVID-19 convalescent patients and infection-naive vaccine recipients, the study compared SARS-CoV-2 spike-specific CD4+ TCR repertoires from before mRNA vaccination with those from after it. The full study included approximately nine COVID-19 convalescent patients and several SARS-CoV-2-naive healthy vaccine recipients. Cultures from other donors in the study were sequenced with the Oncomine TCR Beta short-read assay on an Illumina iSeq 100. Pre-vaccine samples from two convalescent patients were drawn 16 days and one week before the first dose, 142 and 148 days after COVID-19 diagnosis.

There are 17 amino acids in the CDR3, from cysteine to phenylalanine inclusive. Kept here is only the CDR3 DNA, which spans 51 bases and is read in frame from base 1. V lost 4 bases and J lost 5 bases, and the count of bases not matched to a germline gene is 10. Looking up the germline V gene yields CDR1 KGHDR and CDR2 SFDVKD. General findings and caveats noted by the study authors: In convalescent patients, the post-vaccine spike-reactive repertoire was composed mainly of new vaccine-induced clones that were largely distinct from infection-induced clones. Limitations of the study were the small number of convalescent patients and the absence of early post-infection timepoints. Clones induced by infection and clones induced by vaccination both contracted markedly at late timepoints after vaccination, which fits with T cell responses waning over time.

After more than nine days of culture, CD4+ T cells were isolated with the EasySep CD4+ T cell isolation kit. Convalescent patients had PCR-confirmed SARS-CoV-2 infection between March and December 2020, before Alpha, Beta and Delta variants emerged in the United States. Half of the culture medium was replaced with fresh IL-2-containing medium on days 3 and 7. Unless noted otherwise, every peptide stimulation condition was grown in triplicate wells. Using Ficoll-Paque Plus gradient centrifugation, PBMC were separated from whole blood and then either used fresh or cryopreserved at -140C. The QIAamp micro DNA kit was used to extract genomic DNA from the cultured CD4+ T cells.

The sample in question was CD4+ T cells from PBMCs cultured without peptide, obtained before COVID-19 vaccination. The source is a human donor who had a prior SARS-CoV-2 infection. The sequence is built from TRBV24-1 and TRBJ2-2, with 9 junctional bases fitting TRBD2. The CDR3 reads CATSDTGLASSTGELFF. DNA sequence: TGTGCCACCAGTGACACCGGACTAGCGAGCTCGACCGGGGAGCTGTTTTTT.